This T cell receptor (beta chain) was sequenced during a study of T cells after yellow fever vaccination (dated by TCRdb to 2018 to 2020). With respect to the entire study: The SMART-Seq v4 Ultra Low Input RNA kit was used to prepare libraries from fractions with low cell numbers. Bulk TCR alpha and beta repertoires were sequenced longitudinally to track T-cell clones before and after primary and booster YFV17D yellow fever vaccination. The cohort comprised two healthy male donors, one aged 18 to 29 and one aged 30 to 40 years. Blood was drawn at multiple timepoints before and after primary and secondary immunization, with bulk PBMC replicates and cell subsets isolated.

This sample was sequenced with an Illumina NovaSeq 6000. TCR cDNA was synthesized by 5'RACE template switching, through which a universal primer site and unique molecular identifiers were introduced. Priming for cDNA synthesis came from both the TCR alpha and TCR beta constant segments. Library amplification involved two PCR steps, and the second step added sample barcodes and sequencing adapters. Sequencing of the libraries was done on either Illumina HiSeq 2500 (2x100 bp) or NovaSeq (2x150 bp). The paper's data handling went like this. Reads were demultiplexed and collapsed into UMI consensus sequences with MIGEC, and V(D)J alignment was performed with MiXCR. Clonotypes responding to the vaccine were identified with edgeR on replicate PBMC samples, with the criteria of FDR below 0.01 and a log2 fold change above 5 up to day 15. Each bulk clonotype received a CD4 or CD8 identity based on whether the sequenced CD4 or CD8 repertoire contained that clonotype at higher abundance. TCRdb ran its own pipeline on the public reads, namely fastp trimming at Q25 and MiXCR clone calling, and kept in-frame beta chains. Merged by CDR3 protein, the rows form single entries marked with the most common genes and DNA. These V and J calls originate from TCRdb's pipeline instead of the authors' own analysis. In all, the sample holds around 320,000 distinct CDR3 sequences, and around 9.3% of those were seen once. Of the sample, approximately 3.5% is held by the ten largest clones.

This clonotype was counted many times. The antigen it recognizes is unknown. No much larger clone is present one base from it, and per-base qualities are unavailable. Per the publication, the treatment or condition label means: live attenuated yellow fever vaccine strain. PBMCs were isolated from peripheral blood using a standard Ficoll-Paque protocol. Dynabeads CD4 and CD8 positive selection kits were used to isolate the CD4 and CD8 T-cell fractions. TriZol was used to extract RNA from bulk PBMCs, from CD4 and CD8 fractions, and from dextramer-positive and dextramer-negative fractions. Study-level results and caveats: Because abundant contaminating clonotypes from the bulk population could be contained in FACS-sorted repertoires, computational filtering was required. Compared with the primary T-cell response, the secondary T-cell response was weaker but faster, peaking on day 5 rather than day 15. A small share of clonotypes occurred in both CD4 and CD8 compartments, likely arising from convergent recombination. Only a couple of donors were included in the study, so the extent to which the findings can be generalized is limited. Most clones expanded after primary vaccination (96% of CD4 and 88% of CD8) were re-detected after the booster, suggesting that broad memory maintenance occurred.

Reading from cysteine to phenylalanine, the CDR3 counts 14 amino acids. The CDR3 DNA has 42 bases and is translated from base 1. The germline V gene (reference sequence) yields SEHNR for CDR1 and FQNEAQ for CDR2. V trim: 4 bases; J trim: 2 bases; unmatched bases: 4. This TCR was sampled from a man aged 18 to 29 who received the YFV17D yellow fever vaccine. The chain is made from TRBV7-9 and TRBJ1-1; 7 bases in the middle match TRBD1. The sequencing used CD4+ T cells sorted from PBMCs, collected 5 days after the yellow fever booster vaccination. The CDR3 region has the sequence CASSSGTVNTEAFF. Read as DNA, the sequence is TGTGCCAGCAGCTCCGGGACAGTAAACACTGAAGCTTTCTTT.